This T cell receptor (beta chain) was sequenced in a study of CD8 T cells in Susac syndrome. Turning to this clonotype: Its antigen remains unknown.

The germline V gene encodes CDR1 SNHLY and CDR2 FYNNEI. This CDR3 is built from 13 residues. V was pared by 4 bases and J by 2 bases, with 8 bases between. Random hexamers primed reverse transcription of roughly 0.5 to 1 ug RNA. Each CDR3 protein is one row after TCRdb ran MiXCR on the immunoSEQ multiplex PCR reads. The sample yields 85,000 to 95,000 distinct CDR3 sequences, roughly 94% seen once. Points from the study as a whole: Individuals included in the TCR sequencing and HLA analysis were acknowledged by the study to be relatively few in number.

This TCR derives from a human donor with Susac syndrome. The chain is built from TRBV2 and TRBJ2-5, with D possibly TRBD1 on 5 matching bases. The specimen sequenced was CD4+ T cells from PBMCs. The CDR3 coding sequence is TGTGCCAGCAGTGGGGGCCTACAAGAGACCCAGTACTTC. As protein: CASSGGLQETQYF.